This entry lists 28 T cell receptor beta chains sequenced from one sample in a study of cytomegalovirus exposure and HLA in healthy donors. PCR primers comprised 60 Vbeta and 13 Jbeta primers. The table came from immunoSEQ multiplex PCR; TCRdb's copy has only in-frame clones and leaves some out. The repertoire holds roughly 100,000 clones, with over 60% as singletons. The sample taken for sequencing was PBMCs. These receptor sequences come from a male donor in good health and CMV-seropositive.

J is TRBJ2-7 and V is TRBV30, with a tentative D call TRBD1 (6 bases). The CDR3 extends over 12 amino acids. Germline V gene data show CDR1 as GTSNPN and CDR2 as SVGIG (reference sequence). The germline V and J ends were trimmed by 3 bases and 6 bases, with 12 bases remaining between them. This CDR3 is CAWSEQGSEQYF. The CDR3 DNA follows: TGTGCCTGGAGCGAACAGGGCAGCGAGCAGTACTTC. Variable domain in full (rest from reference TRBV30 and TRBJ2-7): SQTIHQWPATLVQPVGSPLSLECTVEGTSNPNLYWYRQAAGRGLQLLFYSVGIGQISSEVPQNLSASRPQDRQFILSSKKLLLSDSGFYLCAWSEQGSEQYFGPGTRLTVT.

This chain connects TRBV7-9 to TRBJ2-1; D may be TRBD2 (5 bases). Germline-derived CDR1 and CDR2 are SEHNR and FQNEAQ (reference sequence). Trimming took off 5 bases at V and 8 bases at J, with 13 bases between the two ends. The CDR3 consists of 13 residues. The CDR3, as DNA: TGTGCCAGCAGCCCAACCGCGGGCGATGAGCAGTTCTTC. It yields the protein CASSPTAGDEQFF.

CDR3 sequence (DNA): TGTGCCAGCAGGGCGGGGACTGAAGCTTTCTTT. It yields the protein CASRAGTEAFF. The chain couples TRBV2 to TRBJ1-1; D not resolved. V was cut by 6 bases and J by 5 bases, with 7 bases left in between. This CDR3 contains 11 residues. Germline V gives CDR1 SNHLY, CDR2 FYNNEI.

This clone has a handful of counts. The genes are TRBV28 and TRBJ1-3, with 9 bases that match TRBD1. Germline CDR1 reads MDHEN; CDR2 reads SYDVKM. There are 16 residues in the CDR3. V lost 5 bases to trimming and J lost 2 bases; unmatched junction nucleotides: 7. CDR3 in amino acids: CASSSSGQGAGNTIYF. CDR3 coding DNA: TGTGCCAGCAGTAGCTCGGGACAGGGTGCTGGAAACACCATATATTTT.

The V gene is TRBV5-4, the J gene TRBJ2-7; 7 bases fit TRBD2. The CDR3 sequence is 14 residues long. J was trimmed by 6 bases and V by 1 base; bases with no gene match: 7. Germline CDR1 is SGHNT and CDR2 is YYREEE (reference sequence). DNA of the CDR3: TGTGCCAGCAGCTTGTTGGCGGGAGTCTCCGAGCAGTACTTC. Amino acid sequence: CASSLLAGVSEQYF.

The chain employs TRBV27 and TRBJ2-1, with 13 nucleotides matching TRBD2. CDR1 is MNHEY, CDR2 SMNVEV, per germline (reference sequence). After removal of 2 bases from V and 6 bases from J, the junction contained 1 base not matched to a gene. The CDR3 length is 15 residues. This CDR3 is CASSLGTSGINEQFF. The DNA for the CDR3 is TGTGCCAGCAGTTTAGGGACTAGCGGGATCAATGAGCAGTTCTTC.

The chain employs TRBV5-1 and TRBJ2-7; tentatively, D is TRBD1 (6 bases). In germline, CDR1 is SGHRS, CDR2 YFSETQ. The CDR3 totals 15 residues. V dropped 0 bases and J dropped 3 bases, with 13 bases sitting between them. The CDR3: CASSLVGDTNYEQYF. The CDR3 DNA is TGCGCCAGCAGCTTGGTGGGGGACACGAACTACGAGCAGTACTTC.

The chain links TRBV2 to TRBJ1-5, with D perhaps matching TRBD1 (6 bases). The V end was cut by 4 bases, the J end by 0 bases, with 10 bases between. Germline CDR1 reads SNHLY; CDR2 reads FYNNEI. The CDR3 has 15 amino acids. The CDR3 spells CASSGDTYSNQPQHF. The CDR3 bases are TGTGCCAGCAGTGGGGACACCTATAGCAATCAGCCCCAGCATTTT.

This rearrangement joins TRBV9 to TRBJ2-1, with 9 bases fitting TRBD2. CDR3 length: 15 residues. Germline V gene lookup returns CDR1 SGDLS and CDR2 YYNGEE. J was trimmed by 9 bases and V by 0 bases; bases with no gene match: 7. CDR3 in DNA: TGTGCCAGCAGCGTAGTCGCGGGAGGGAAGGGTGAGCAGTTCTTC. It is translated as CASSVVAGGKGEQFF.

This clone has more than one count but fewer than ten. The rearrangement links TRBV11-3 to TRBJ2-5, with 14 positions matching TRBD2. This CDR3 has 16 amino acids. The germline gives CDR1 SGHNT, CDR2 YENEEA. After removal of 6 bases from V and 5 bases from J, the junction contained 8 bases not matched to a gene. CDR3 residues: CASSSGLAGGDETQYF. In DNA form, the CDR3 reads TGTGCCAGCAGTTCTGGACTAGCGGGAGGTGATGAGACCCAGTACTTC. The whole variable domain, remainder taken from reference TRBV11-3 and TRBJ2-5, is EAGVVQSPRYKIIEKKQPVAFWCNPISGHNTLYWYLQNLGQGPELLIRYENEEAVDDSQLPKDRFSAERLKGVDSTLKIQPAELGDSAVYLCASSSGLAGGDETQYFGPGTRLLVL.

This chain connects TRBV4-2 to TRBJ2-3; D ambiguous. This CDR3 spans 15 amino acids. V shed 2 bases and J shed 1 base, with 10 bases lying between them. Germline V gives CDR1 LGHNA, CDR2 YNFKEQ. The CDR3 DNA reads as TGTGCCAGCAGCCAACAGAAGCGTGGCACAGATACGCAGTATTTT. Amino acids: CASSQQKRGTDTQYF.

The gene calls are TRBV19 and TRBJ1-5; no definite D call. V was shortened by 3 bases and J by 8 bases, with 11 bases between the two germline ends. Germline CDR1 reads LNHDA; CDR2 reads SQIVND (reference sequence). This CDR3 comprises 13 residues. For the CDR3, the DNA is TGTGCCAGTAGTATCACGGGGTGGGAGCCCCAGCATTTT. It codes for CASSITGWEPQHF.

The CDR3 is CASSVAGAEGGYNEQFF. The CDR3 coding sequence is TGTGCCAGCAGCGTAGCTGGGGCGGAGGGTGGTTACAATGAGCAGTTCTTC. The chain uses TRBV9 and TRBJ2-1, with D perhaps matching TRBD2 (6 bases). Germline V gives CDR1 SGDLS, CDR2 YYNGEE. The CDR3 is made up of 17 amino acids. V lost 0 bases, J lost 4 bases, and 17 bases lay in between. Full variable domain (rest looked up from reference TRBV9 and TRBJ2-1): DSGVTQTPKHLITATGQRVTLRCSPRSGDLSVYWYQQSLDQGLQFLIQYYNGEERAKGNILERFSAQQFPDLHSELNLSSLELGDSALYFCASSVAGAEGGYNEQFFGPGTRLTVL.

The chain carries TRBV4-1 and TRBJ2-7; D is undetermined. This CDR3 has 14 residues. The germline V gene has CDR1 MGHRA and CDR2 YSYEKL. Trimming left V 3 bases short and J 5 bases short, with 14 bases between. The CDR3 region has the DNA TGCGCCAGCAGCCAGCACCTCGACACCAACGAGCAGTACTTC. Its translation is CASSQHLDTNEQYF.

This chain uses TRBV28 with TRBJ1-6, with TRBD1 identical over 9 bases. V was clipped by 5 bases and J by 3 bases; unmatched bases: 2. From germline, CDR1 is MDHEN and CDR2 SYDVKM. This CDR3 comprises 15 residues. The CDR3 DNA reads TGTGCCAGCAGTGCGGGACAGGGCTATAATTCACCCCTCCACTTT. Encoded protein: CASSAGQGYNSPLHF.

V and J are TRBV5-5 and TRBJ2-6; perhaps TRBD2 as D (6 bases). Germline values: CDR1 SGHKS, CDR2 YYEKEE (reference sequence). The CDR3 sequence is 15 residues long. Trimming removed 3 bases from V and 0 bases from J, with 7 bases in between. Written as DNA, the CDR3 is TGTGCCAGCAGCTCGGGAGTCTCTGGGGCCAACGTCCTGACTTTC. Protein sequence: CASSSGVSGANVLTF.

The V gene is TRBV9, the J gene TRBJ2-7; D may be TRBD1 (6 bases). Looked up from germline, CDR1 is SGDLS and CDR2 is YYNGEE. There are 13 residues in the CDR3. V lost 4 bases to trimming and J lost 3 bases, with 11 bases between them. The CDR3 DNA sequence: TGTGCCAGCAGCCCCCAGACAGGCTACGAGCAGTACTTC. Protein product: CASSPQTGYEQYF. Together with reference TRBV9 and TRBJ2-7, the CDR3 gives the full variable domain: DSGVTQTPKHLITATGQRVTLRCSPRSGDLSVYWYQQSLDQGLQFLIQYYNGEERAKGNILERFSAQQFPDLHSELNLSSLELGDSALYFCASSPQTGYEQYFGPGTRLTVT.

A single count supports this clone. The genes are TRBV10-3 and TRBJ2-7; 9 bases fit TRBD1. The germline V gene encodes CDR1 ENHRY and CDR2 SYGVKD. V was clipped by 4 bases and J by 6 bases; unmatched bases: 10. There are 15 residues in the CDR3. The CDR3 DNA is TGTGCCATCAGTGCAAATCCGGGACAGGGTGGCGAGCAGTACTTC. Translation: CAISANPGQGGEQYF.

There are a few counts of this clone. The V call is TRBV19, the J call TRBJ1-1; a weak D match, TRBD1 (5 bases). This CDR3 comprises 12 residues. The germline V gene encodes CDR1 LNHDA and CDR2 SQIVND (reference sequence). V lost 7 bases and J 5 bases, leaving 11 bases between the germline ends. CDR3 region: CASIDSGTEAFF. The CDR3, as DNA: TGTGCCAGTATCGACAGTGGGACTGAAGCTTTCTTT. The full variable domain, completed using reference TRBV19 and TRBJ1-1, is DGGITQSPKYLFRKEGQNVTLSCEQNLNHDAMYWYRQDPGQGLRLIYYSQIVNDFQKGDIAEGYSVSREKKESFPLTVTSAQKNPTAFYLCASIDSGTEAFFGQGTRLTVV.

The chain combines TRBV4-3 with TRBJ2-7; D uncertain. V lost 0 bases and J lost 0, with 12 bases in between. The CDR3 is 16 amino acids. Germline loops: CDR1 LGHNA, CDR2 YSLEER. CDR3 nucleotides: TGCGCCAGCAGCCAAGATCCATCTTCCAGCTCCTACGAGCAGTACTTC. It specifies CASSQDPSSSSYEQYF.

This chain's CDR3 is CASSLGSGAGGVYEQYF. The CDR3, as DNA: TGTGCCAGCAGTCTGGGTTCGGGGGCGGGGGGGGTTTACGAGCAGTACTTC. This chain uses TRBV28 with TRBJ2-7; 9 nucleotides match TRBD2. The CDR3 has 17 residues. Looked up from germline, CDR1 is MDHEN and CDR2 is SYDVKM. J lost 4 bases, V lost 5 bases, and 15 bases had no gene match.

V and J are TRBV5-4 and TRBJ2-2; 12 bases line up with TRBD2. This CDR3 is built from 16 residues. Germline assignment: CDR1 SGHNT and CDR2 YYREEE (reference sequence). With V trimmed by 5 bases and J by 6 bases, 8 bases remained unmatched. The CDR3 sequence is CASSPPSGRAPGELFF. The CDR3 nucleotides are TGTGCCAGCAGTCCTCCTAGCGGGAGGGCCCCCGGGGAGCTGTTTTTT.

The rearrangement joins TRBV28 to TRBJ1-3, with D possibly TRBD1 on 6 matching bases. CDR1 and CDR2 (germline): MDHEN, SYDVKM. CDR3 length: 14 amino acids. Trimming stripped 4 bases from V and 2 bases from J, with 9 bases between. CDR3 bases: TGTGCCAGCAGTTCAGCAGGGGCTGGAAACACCATATATTTT. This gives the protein CASSSAGAGNTIYF.

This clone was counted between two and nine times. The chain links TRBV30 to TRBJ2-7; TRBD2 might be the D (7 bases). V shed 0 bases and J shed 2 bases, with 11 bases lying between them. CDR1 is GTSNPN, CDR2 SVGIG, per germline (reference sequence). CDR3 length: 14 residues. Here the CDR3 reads CAWSVRGAPYEQYF. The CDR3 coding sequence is TGTGCCTGGAGTGTACGGGGGGCACCCTACGAGCAGTACTTC.

CDR3 sequence: CASQKRGPGTQYF. Here the CDR3 DNA reads TGTGCCTCCCAGAAGCGGGGGCCCGGGACCCAGTACTTC. The chain combines TRBV28 with TRBJ2-5, with 8 bases aligning to TRBD2. CDR1 MDHEN and CDR2 SYDVKM come from the germline V gene. With 11 bases clipped from V and 7 bases from J, the junction kept 12 bases outside the gene matches. This CDR3 has 13 residues. Supplemented by reference TRBV28 and TRBJ2-5, the full variable domain reads DVKVTQSSRYLVKRTGEKVFLECVQDMDHENMFWYRQDPGLGLRLIYFSYDVKMKEKGDIPEGYSVSREKKERFSLILESASTNQTSMYLCASQKRGPGTQYFGPGTRLLVL.

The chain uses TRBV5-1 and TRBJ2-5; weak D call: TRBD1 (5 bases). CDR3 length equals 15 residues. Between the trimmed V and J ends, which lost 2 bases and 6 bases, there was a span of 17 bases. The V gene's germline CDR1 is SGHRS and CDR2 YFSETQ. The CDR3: CASSLTLDSIKTQYF. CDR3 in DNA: TGCGCCAGCAGCTTAACCCTTGACAGTATAAAGACCCAGTACTTC.

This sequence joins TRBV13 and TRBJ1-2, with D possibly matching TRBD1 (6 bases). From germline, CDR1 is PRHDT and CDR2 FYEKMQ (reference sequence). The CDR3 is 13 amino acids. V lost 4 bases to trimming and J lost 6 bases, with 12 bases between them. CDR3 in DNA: TGTGCCAGCAGCTCAACGTACAGGGATGGCTACACCTTC. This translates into CASSSTYRDGYTF.

This CDR3 is CASSSPVLAFGEQFF. In DNA, the CDR3 is TGCGCCAGCAGCTCACCCGTTCTAGCTTTCGGTGAGCAGTTCTTC. The chain uses TRBV5-1 and TRBJ2-1, with D possibly being TRBD2 (5 bases). The CDR3 runs to 15 residues. The V gene's germline CDR1 is SGHRS and CDR2 YFSETQ. V lost 3 bases, J lost 9 bases, and 19 bases lay in between.